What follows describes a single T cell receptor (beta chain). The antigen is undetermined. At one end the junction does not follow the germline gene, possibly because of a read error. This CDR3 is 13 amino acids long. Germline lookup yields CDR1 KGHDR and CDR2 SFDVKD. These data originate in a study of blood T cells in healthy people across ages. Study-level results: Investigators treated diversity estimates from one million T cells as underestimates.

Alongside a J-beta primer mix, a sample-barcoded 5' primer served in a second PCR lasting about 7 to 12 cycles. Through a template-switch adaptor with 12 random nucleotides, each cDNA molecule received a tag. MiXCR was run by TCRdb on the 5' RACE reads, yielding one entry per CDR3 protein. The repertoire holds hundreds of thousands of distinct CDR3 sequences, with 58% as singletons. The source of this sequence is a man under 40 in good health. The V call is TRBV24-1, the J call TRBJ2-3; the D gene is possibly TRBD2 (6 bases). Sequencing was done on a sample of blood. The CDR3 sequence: CATAGPSTGTQYF. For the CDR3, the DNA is TGTGCCACCGCGGGACCAAGCACAGGTACGCAGTATTTT.